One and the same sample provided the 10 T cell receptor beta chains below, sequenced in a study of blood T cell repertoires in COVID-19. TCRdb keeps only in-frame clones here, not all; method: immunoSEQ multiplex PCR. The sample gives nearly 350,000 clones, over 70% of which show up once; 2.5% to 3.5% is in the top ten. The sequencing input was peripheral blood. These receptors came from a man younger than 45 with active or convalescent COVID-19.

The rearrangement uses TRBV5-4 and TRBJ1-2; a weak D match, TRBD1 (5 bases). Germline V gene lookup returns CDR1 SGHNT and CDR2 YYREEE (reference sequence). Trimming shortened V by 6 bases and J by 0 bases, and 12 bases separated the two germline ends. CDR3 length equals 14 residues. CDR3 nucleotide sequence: TGTGCCAGCACCCCCCGGGGGACTAACTATGGCTACACCTTC. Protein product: CASTPRGTNYGYTF.

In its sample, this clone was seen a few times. The CDR3 is CASGSSVSSYEQYF. CDR3 coding DNA: TGTGCCAGCGGCTCTAGCGTGAGCTCCTACGAGCAGTACTTC. The J gene is TRBJ2-7, the V gene TRBV7-2, with D possibly matching TRBD2 (6 bases). The CDR3 is 14 residues long. The germline V gene has CDR1 SGHTA and CDR2 FQGNSA. Trimming took 8 bases from V and 0 from J, leaving 14 bases between them. The whole variable domain, remainder taken from reference TRBV7-2 and TRBJ2-7, is GAGVSQSPSNKVTEKGKDVELRCDPISGHTALYWYRQSLGQGLEFLIYFQGNSAPDKSGLPSDRFSAERTGGSVSTLTIQRTQQEDSAVYLCASGSSVSSYEQYFGPGTRLTVT.

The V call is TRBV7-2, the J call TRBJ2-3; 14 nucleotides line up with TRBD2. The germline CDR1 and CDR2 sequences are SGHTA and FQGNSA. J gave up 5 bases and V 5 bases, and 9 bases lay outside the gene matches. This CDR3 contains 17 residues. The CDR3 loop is CASSPTSGGAGVDTQYF. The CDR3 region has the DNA TGTGCCAGCAGCCCGACTAGCGGGGGGGCCGGGGTAGATACGCAGTATTTT.

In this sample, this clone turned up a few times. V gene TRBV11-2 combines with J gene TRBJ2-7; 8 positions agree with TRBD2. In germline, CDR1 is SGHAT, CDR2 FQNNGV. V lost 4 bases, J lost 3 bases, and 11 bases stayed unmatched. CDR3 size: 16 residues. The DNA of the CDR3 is TGTGCCAGCAGCTCCCTACGGGGGGGTCGGGACTACGAGCAGTACTTC. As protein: CASSSLRGGRDYEQYF.

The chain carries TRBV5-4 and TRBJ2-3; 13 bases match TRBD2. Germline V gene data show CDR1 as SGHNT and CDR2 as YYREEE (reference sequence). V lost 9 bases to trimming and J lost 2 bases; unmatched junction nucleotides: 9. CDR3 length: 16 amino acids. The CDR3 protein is CATKSGLAGVTDTQYF. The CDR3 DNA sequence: TGTGCCACCAAAAGCGGACTAGCGGGAGTCACAGATACGCAGTATTTT.

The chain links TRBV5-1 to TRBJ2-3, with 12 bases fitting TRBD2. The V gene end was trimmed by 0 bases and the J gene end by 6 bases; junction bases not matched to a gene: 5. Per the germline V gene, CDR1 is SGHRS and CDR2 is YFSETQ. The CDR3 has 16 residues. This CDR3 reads CASSLVLAGGQDTQYF. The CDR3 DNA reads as TGCGCCAGCAGCTTGGTGCTAGCGGGGGGGCAGGATACGCAGTATTTT.

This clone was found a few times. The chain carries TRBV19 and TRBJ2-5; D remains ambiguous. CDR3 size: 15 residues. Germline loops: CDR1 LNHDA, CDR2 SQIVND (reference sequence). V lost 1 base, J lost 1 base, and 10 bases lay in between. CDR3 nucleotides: TGTGCCAGTAGTATAGGAGCACTACTCCAAGAGACCCAGTACTTC. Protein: CASSIGALLQETQYF.

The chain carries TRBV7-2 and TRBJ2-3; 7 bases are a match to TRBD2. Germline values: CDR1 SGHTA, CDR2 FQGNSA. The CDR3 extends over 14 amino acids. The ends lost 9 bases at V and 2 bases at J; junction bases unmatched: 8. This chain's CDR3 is CASITGGNTDTQYF. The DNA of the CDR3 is TGTGCCAGTATCACGGGGGGTAACACAGATACGCAGTATTTT.

This CDR3 is CSVGPSGSHEQYF. The DNA of the CDR3 is TGCAGCGTTGGGCCTAGCGGGAGCCACGAGCAGTACTTC. The rearrangement joins TRBV29-1 to TRBJ2-7, with TRBD2 identical over 10 bases. The trim removed 4 bases at V and 5 bases at J, leaving 5 bases unmatched. The germline CDR1 and CDR2 sequences are SQVTM and ANQGSEA. The CDR3 has 13 residues.

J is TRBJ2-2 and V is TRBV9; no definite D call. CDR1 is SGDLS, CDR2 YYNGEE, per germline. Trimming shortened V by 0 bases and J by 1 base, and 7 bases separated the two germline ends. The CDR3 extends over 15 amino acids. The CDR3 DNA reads TGTGCCAGCAGCGTAGTAGCAGAGAACACCGGGGAGCTGTTTTTT. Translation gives CASSVVAENTGELFF. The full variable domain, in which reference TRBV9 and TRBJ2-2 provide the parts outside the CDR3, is DSGVTQTPKHLITATGQRVTLRCSPRSGDLSVYWYQQSLDQGLQFLIQYYNGEERAKGNILERFSAQQFPDLHSELNLSSLELGDSALYFCASSVVAENTGELFFGEGSRLTVL.